The sequence of this T cell receptor beta chain was determined in a study of T cell clonality in common variable immunodeficiency. CVID and control samples used equivalent genomic DNA input. Generated by immunoSEQ multiplex PCR, the TCRdb table keeps only in-frame clones and is missing some. The sample was found to contain some 11,000 clones, and every one recurs. CDR3 length: 13 residues. Germline lookup yields CDR1 SQVTM and CDR2 ANQGSEA. The germline V and J ends were trimmed by 4 bases and 4 bases, with 10 bases remaining between them. Study findings and constraints: Shared TCRbeta clones were fewer between CVID subjects than controls. In common variable immunodeficiency, TCR beta chains reportedly carried fewer deletions and N-nucleotide insertions. CVID subjects had higher TCRbeta clonality than healthy controls, most marked in about a third. CVID patient heterogeneity limited repertoire-clinical complication correlations.

This clone was recorded at least ten times. Its antigen is undetermined. From the germline J gene comes the end of the CDR3, since the read stops 3 residues before it. The sample comprised peripheral blood mononuclear cells. The chain has TRBV29-1 and TRBJ1-4, with D maybe TRBD1 (6 bases). The source of this sequence is a human donor with common variable immunodeficiency. The CDR3 sequence is CSVGGLGNEKLFF. The CDR3 DNA, read in part, is TGCAGCGTTGGGGGGCTCGGTAATGAAAAA.